One sample yielded the 23 T cell receptor beta chains listed below, sequenced in a study of blood T cell repertoires in COVID-19. Profiled with immunoSEQ multiplex PCR; TCRdb holds only in-frame clones, not every one. The table lists roughly 440,000 clones, around 88% of them singletons, with roughly 13% in the top ten. The sequencing sample was made of peripheral blood. These receptors originate from a woman aged 45-65 years with COVID-19, enrolled during active disease.

The chain recombines TRBV27 with TRBJ1-5; 7 bases are a match to TRBD1. After removal of 6 bases from V and 4 bases from J, the junction contained 9 bases not matched to a gene. The CDR3 totals 15 residues. The germline CDR1 and CDR2 sequences are MNHEY and SMNVEV (reference sequence). The CDR3 sequence is CASSAGTVRNQPQHF. In DNA form, the CDR3 reads TGTGCCAGCAGCGCCGGGACAGTTAGGAATCAGCCCCAGCATTTT.

A single count supports this clone. This chain links TRBV18 with TRBJ1-2, with D hard to call. Germline loops: CDR1 KGHSH, CDR2 LQKENI. The length of the CDR3 is 16 residues. Between the trimmed V and J ends, which lost 1 base and 4 bases, there was a span of 16 bases. CDR3 DNA sequence: TGTGCCAGCTCACCACTTGGGGAGGTTGCAAGCTATGGCTACACCTTC. It codes for CASSPLGEVASYGYTF.

The CDR3 sequence is CASSLFGTGAINEQFF. In DNA, the CDR3 is TGTGCCAGCAGTTTATTCGGGACAGGGGCAATAAATGAGCAGTTCTTC. V usage is TRBV28 and J usage is TRBJ2-1; 10 positions agree with TRBD1. The germline V gene encodes CDR1 MDHEN and CDR2 SYDVKM. The CDR3 runs 16 residues. V shed 1 base, J shed 7 bases, and the junction held 7 bases outside the gene matches.

This chain uses TRBV28 with TRBJ2-7; 10 positions match TRBD1. CDR3 length: 16 residues. The trim removed 6 bases at V and 4 bases at J, leaving 12 bases unmatched. Germline-derived CDR1 and CDR2 are MDHEN and SYDVKM. The CDR3 is CASRHPTGGARYEQYF. CDR3 sequence (DNA): TGTGCCAGCAGACACCCGACAGGGGGCGCACGGTACGAGCAGTACTTC.

The chain has TRBV12-5 and TRBJ1-4; D might be TRBD1 (6 bases). The CDR3 loop spans 13 amino acids. Germline V gene sequence: CDR1 LGHNT, CDR2 FRNRAP. V shed 3 bases and J shed 6 bases, with 8 bases lying between them. In DNA form, the CDR3 reads TGTGCTAGTGGTTTAGAGGGGGATGAAAAACTGTTTTTT. This codes for CASGLEGDEKLFF.

The chain has TRBV12-5 and TRBJ1-1, with 8 positions matching TRBD1. The CDR3 has 14 residues. CDR1 is LGHNT and CDR2 is FRNRAP in the germline V gene. V gave up 0 bases and J gave up 4 bases; unmatched junction bases: 1. CDR3 nucleotides: TGTGCTAGTGGTTTGGTAACAGGGGGCACTGAAGCTTTCTTT. Translated, it gives CASGLVTGGTEAFF. The full variable domain, with the rest looked up from reference TRBV12-5 and TRBJ1-1, is DARVTQTPRHKVTEMGQEVTMRCQPILGHNTVFWYRQTMMQGLELLAYFRNRAPLDDSGMPKDRFSAEMPDATLATLKIQPSEPRDSAVYFCASGLVTGGTEAFFGQGTRLTVV.

This clone was observed once. The rearrangement links TRBV10-3 to TRBJ2-2; a weak D match, TRBD1 (5 bases). Trimming took off 3 bases at V and 2 bases at J, with 13 bases between the two ends. This CDR3 spans 16 amino acids. Per the germline V gene, CDR1 is ENHRY and CDR2 is SYGVKD. The CDR3 bases are TGTGCCATCAGTGACTTTATCCAGGGTAACACCGGGGAGCTGTTTTTT. This codes for CAISDFIQGNTGELFF.

This chain joins TRBV5-1 and TRBJ2-2, with D maybe TRBD1 (5 bases). V was trimmed by 4 bases and J by 7 bases, leaving 17 bases between them. The V gene's germline CDR1 is SGHRS and CDR2 YFSETQ. The CDR3 loop spans 15 amino acids. DNA for the CDR3: TGCGCCAGCAGCGGTTTGGGGCAGCGCGGCGGGGAGCTGTTTTTT. It translates to CASSGLGQRGGELFF.

The rearrangement uses TRBV6-6 and TRBJ2-1; 10 bases agree with TRBD1. V was pared by 5 bases and J by 8 bases, with 12 bases of the junction left unmatched. The germline V gene encodes CDR1 MNHNY and CDR2 SVGAGI (reference sequence). The CDR3 has 16 residues. CDR3 sequence (DNA): TGTGCCAGCAGTGGACCGGGACAGGGGTTAATCGATGAGCAGTTCTTC. Translating it yields CASSGPGQGLIDEQFF.

This clone appeared a single time. The sample has other DNA sequences that encode this CDR3 too. The chain uses TRBV12-3 or TRBV12-4 and TRBJ1-2; the D is unclear. The CDR3 length is 11 residues. Trimming stripped 4 bases from V and 8 bases from J, with 8 bases between. CDR3 in DNA: TGTGCCAGCAGTTCCCGAGGGGGCTACACCTTC. This codes for CASSSRGGYTF.

This clone was picked up one time. The chain couples TRBV5-1 to TRBJ2-1, with a tentative D call TRBD2 (6 bases). This CDR3 has 14 residues. CDR1 SGHRS and CDR2 YFSETQ come from the germline V gene. Trimming left V 0 bases short and J 8 bases short, with 12 bases between. The CDR3 protein is CASSLAMGGHEQFF. The CDR3 coding sequence is TGCGCCAGCAGCTTGGCCATGGGAGGCCATGAGCAGTTCTTC.

V gene TRBV7-6 combines with J gene TRBJ1-1; D unclear. From germline, CDR1 is SGHVS and CDR2 FNYEAQ. The CDR3 covers 11 residues. Trimming took off 1 base at V and 6 bases at J, with 3 bases between the two ends. CDR3: CASSLVSEAFF. In DNA, the CDR3 is TGTGCCAGCAGCTTAGTCTCTGAAGCTTTCTTT.

This rearrangement joins TRBV25-1 to TRBJ2-2; maybe TRBD1 (5 bases). V was cut by 6 bases and J by 0 bases, with 8 bases left in between. Germline V gene sequence: CDR1 MGHDK, CDR2 SYGVNS. CDR3 length: 14 amino acids. The CDR3 bases are TGTGCCAGCAGCCTACAGGCGAACACCGGGGAGCTGTTTTTT. As protein: CASSLQANTGELFF.

CDR3 in amino acids: CASSELGSGNSPLHF. For the CDR3, the DNA is TGTGCCAGCAGTGAATTGGGTAGCGGGAATTCACCCCTCCACTTT. The chain has TRBV2 and TRBJ1-6; no definite D call. This CDR3 comprises 15 residues. Germline assignment: CDR1 SNHLY and CDR2 FYNNEI. V was cut by 2 bases and J by 7 bases, with 12 bases left in between.

The gene calls are TRBV6-5 and TRBJ2-4; D may be TRBD1 (5 bases). Germline CDR1 reads MNHEY; CDR2 reads SVGAGI. Deletions cut 6 bases from V and 0 bases from J, with 12 bases between. There are 15 residues in the CDR3. CDR3 DNA sequence: TGTGCCAGCAGGGTGGACACCTTAGCCAAAAACATTCAGTACTTC. It codes for CASRVDTLAKNIQYF.

The rearrangement links TRBV27 to TRBJ2-3; the match to TRBD2 covers 8 bases. Per the germline V gene, CDR1 is MNHEY and CDR2 is SMNVEV (reference sequence). The CDR3 loop spans 16 amino acids. Trimming at V came to 2 bases and at J to 1 base, leaving 5 bases not matched to a gene. CDR3 sequence reads: CASSLTGGGRTDTQYF. DNA for the CDR3: TGTGCCAGCAGTTTAACGGGGGGGGGACGCACAGATACGCAGTATTTT.

V gene TRBV5-6 combines with J gene TRBJ1-2, with 8 bases aligning to TRBD1. Germline CDR1 is SGHDT and CDR2 is YYEEEE. The CDR3 runs 15 residues. With V trimmed by 0 bases and J by 4 bases, 5 bases remained unmatched. CDR3 in DNA: TGTGCCAGCAGCTTGGATCCAGGGGGCGGCTATGGCTACACCTTC. This codes for CASSLDPGGGYGYTF.

The gene calls are TRBV6-5 and TRBJ2-1; weak D call: TRBD1 (5 bases). The CDR3 runs to 15 residues. Germline V lookup: CDR1 MNHEY, CDR2 SVGAGI. V lost 2 bases to trimming and J lost 8 bases, with 16 bases between them. The CDR3 sequence is CASSYRGKGYDEQFF. The CDR3 DNA is TGTGCCAGCAGTTACAGGGGTAAGGGGTACGATGAGCAGTTCTTC.

This chain uses TRBV7-9 with TRBJ1-5; a possible D gene is TRBD1 (5 bases). Germline CDR1 SEHNR, CDR2 FQNEAQ (reference sequence). This CDR3 region has 14 residues. V gave up 1 base and J gave up 5 bases, with 9 bases separating them. CDR3: CASSLGTGHQPQHF. For the CDR3, the DNA is TGTGCCAGCAGCTTAGGAACAGGCCATCAGCCCCAGCATTTT.

Here the CDR3 reads CASSQLFTDTQYF. In nucleotides, the CDR3 is TGCGCCAGCAGCCAATTGTTCACAGATACGCAGTATTTT. The chain recombines TRBV5-1 with TRBJ2-3, with no clear D. The CDR3 runs to 13 residues. Trimming shortened V by 4 bases and J by 2 bases, and 8 bases separated the two germline ends. Germline CDR1 and CDR2: SGHRS and YFSETQ.

The chain carries TRBV3-1 (or the pseudogene TRBV3-2) and TRBJ1-1; 7 bases align to TRBD1. The CDR3 is 14 residues long. Per the germline V gene, CDR1 is LGHDT and CDR2 is YNNKEL (reference sequence). V was clipped by 1 base and J by 4 bases; unmatched bases: 3. As DNA, the CDR3 is TGTGCCAGCAGCCAAGTTTCAGGGGGCACTGAAGCTTTCTTT. Its protein is CASSQVSGGTEAFF.

The CDR3 DNA sequence: TGTGCCAGCAGTGTTTCTGGGACTAGCGCCTACGAGCAGTACTTC. Amino acids: CASSVSGTSAYEQYF. This chain joins TRBV2 and TRBJ2-7; 10 nucleotides match TRBD2. Trimming took 4 bases from V and 2 from J; bases not matched to a gene: 5. Germline values: CDR1 SNHLY, CDR2 FYNNEI. The CDR3 runs 15 residues.

The chain links TRBV5-1 to TRBJ1-4; 10 bases line up with TRBD1. Looked up from germline, CDR1 is SGHRS and CDR2 is YFSETQ. There are 15 residues in the CDR3. V trimming: 0 bases; J trimming: 8 bases; junction bases outside the gene matches: 4. The chain's CDR3 is CASSLEGTGVEKLFF. The CDR3 region has the DNA TGCGCCAGCAGCTTGGAAGGGACAGGGGTGGAAAAACTGTTTTTT.